Below are 3 T cell receptor beta chains sequenced from a single sample in a study of T-cell reconstitution after alpha-beta-depleted transplantation in children. Unique molecular identifiers featured in how the TCRbeta library was prepared. TCRdb passed the PCR reads through MiXCR, listing each CDR3 protein once. The sample has 500,000 to 650,000 distinct CDR3 sequences, under 15% seen once. The starting material was PBMCs, mostly from graft donor cells, obtained 360 days after TCRalphabeta/CD19-depleted stem cell transplant. Source of these receptors: a male patient younger than 18 who had a stem cell transplant for acute myeloid leukemia, so the T cells may come from the graft donor.

This clonotype has ten or more counts. This chain connects TRBV20-1 to TRBJ2-3; the D is unclear. V was shortened by 1 base and J by 0 bases, with 11 bases between the two germline ends. The CDR3 is made up of 15 amino acids. The germline V gene encodes CDR1 DFQATT and CDR2 SNEGSKA (reference sequence). In DNA, the CDR3 is TGCAGTGCTAGAGTCCCAGCACAGAGCACAGATACGCAGTATTTT. It translates to CSARVPAQSTDTQYF.

The chain combines TRBV5-1 with TRBJ2-5, with D hard to call. The germline CDR1 and CDR2 sequences are SGHRS and YFSETQ. The CDR3 runs to 14 residues. V was clipped by 4 bases and J by 5 bases, with 15 bases between them. The CDR3 nucleotides read TGCGCCAGCAGCCCCACGGGCTCGATCGAGACCCAGTACTTC. It yields the protein CASSPTGSIETQYF.

The CDR3 coding sequence is TGTGCCAGCACCAACCGTAGGGGCTCCTCCTACGAGCAGTACTTC. Translating gives CASTNRRGSSYEQYF. V usage is TRBV27 and J usage is TRBJ2-7; a possible D gene is TRBD1 (5 bases). This CDR3 region has 15 residues. The germline V gene has CDR1 MNHEY and CDR2 SMNVEV (reference sequence). Trimming removed 7 bases at V and 0 bases at J, with 16 bases between.